These 21 T cell receptor beta chains were sequenced from one sample in a study of blood T cell repertoires in COVID-19. Generated by immunoSEQ multiplex PCR, the TCRdb table keeps only in-frame clones and is missing some. The sample holds about 150,000 clones, 80% seen once. Input material: peripheral blood. All receptors derive from a man aged 55 to 70 with acute or convalescent COVID-19.

There are many counts of this clone. The V gene is TRBV19, the J gene TRBJ1-5; the match to TRBD1 covers 7 bases. Per the germline V gene, CDR1 is LNHDA and CDR2 is SQIVND (reference sequence). This CDR3 has 15 amino acids. Germline trimming cut 3 bases from V and 1 base from J; bases unmatched to any gene: 3. In DNA form, the CDR3 reads TGTGCCAGTAGTATTTCGACAGGGAGCAATCAGCCCCAGCATTTT. Residues: CASSISTGSNQPQHF.

This chain connects TRBV27 to TRBJ1-2; perhaps TRBD1 as D (6 bases). The germline V and J ends were trimmed by 5 bases and 2 bases, with 12 bases remaining between them. Germline V gives CDR1 MNHEY, CDR2 SMNVEV (reference sequence). The CDR3 consists of 14 residues. CDR3 amino acids: CASSRQGNNYGYTF. The DNA of the CDR3 is TGTGCCAGCAGTAGGCAGGGGAACAACTATGGCTACACCTTC.

The gene calls are TRBV9 and TRBJ2-3, with a possible D match to TRBD2 (6 bases). Per germline, CDR1 SGDLS and CDR2 YYNGEE. The CDR3 extends over 17 amino acids. Trimming removed 0 bases at V and 2 bases at J, with 16 bases between. DNA for the CDR3: TGTGCCAGCAGCGTAGTTCCCGGCGGGGCTACCACAGATACGCAGTATTTT. Encoded protein: CASSVVPGGATTDTQYF.

The J gene is TRBJ2-7, the V gene TRBV27, with D perhaps matching TRBD2 (7 bases). Germline-derived CDR1 and CDR2 are MNHEY and SMNVEV (reference sequence). V lost 0 bases to trimming and J lost 7 bases, with 19 bases between them. The CDR3 is made up of 16 amino acids. The CDR3 region has the DNA TGTGCCAGCAGTTTATCTACCCACCGGGGGGCATGGGAGCAGTACTTC. Translating it yields CASSLSTHRGAWEQYF.

The rearrangement uses TRBV11-1 and TRBJ2-7; 8 bases map to TRBD2. This CDR3 has 15 amino acids. V lost 5 bases, J lost 7 bases, and 13 bases stayed unmatched. Germline loops: CDR1 SGHAT, CDR2 FQDESV (reference sequence). The CDR3 loop reads CASSMEGLGRREQYF. For the CDR3, the DNA is TGTGCCAGCAGCATGGAGGGACTAGGTCGTCGGGAGCAGTACTTC.

The chain recombines TRBV30 with TRBJ2-5, with 7 bases aligning to TRBD1. The CDR3 is made up of 15 amino acids. The germline V gene has CDR1 GTSNPN and CDR2 SVGIG (reference sequence). J lost 5 bases, V lost 3 bases, and 12 bases had no gene match. CDR3 loop: CAWRKSDRAVETQYF. Here the CDR3 DNA reads TGTGCCTGGAGAAAAAGCGACAGGGCGGTGGAGACCCAGTACTTC.

In DNA, the CDR3 is TGTGCCAGCAGCGTTAGGCAGGGCTTTGGAAACACCATATATTTT. This translates into CASSVRQGFGNTIYF. The rearrangement uses TRBV9 and TRBJ1-3; weak D call: TRBD1 (5 bases). The germline CDR1 and CDR2 sequences are SGDLS and YYNGEE. This CDR3 spans 15 amino acids. The V gene lost 2 bases and the J gene lost 3 bases, with 12 bases spanning the gap.

The V gene is TRBV28, the J gene TRBJ2-3; D is undetermined. V lost 7 bases and J lost 10, with 6 bases in between. Germline V gene lookup returns CDR1 MDHEN and CDR2 SYDVKM. The CDR3 runs 9 residues. The CDR3 coding sequence is TGTGCCAGCACCCCCGCGCAGTATTTT. It is translated as CASTPAQYF.

This chain connects TRBV6-5 to TRBJ1-5; 9 nucleotides align to TRBD1. The trim removed 7 bases at V and 7 bases at J, leaving 5 bases unmatched. CDR1 and CDR2 from the germline V gene are MNHEY and SVGAGI. The CDR3 spans 13 residues. The CDR3 DNA reads TGTGCCAGCATGAAGGACAGGGGACAGCCCCAGCATTTT. Protein: CASMKDRGQPQHF.

The chain has TRBV23-1 and TRBJ1-1, with D unclear. TRBV23-1 is recorded as an ORF, its role being uncertain. This CDR3 contains 15 residues. Trimming removed 1 base at V and 0 bases at J, with 9 bases between. CDR3 loop: CASSQCGFLNTEAFF. In nucleotides, the CDR3 is TGCGCCAGCAGTCAATGCGGGTTCTTGAACACTGAAGCTTTCTTT.

Comments on this clone: Other DNA variants within this sample encode the same CDR3. DNA of the CDR3: TGCGCCAGCAGCTTGTACAGGGGAGGAACTGAAGCTTTCTTT. This codes for CASSLYRGGTEAFF. The chain joins TRBV5-1 to TRBJ1-1, with 7 bases that match TRBD1. Germline CDR1 reads SGHRS; CDR2 reads YFSETQ. This CDR3 region has 14 residues. V shed 1 base and J 5 bases; nucleotides not matched to a gene: 5.

The chain is built from TRBV10-1 and TRBJ1-2; 9 nucleotides line up with TRBD1. Trimming took 8 bases from V and 1 from J; bases not matched to a gene: 14. This CDR3 contains 17 residues. From germline, CDR1 is WNHNN and CDR2 SYGVQD (reference sequence). CDR3 region: CASPPPGQGISNYGYTF. The CDR3, as DNA: TGCGCCAGCCCTCCCCCGGGACAGGGTATAAGTAACTATGGCTACACCTTC.

V usage is TRBV6-6 and J usage is TRBJ2-5, with a possible D match to TRBD1 (7 bases). With 2 bases removed from V and 4 bases from J, the gap between germline ends came to 11 bases. This CDR3 region has 14 residues. Germline V CDR1 and CDR2: MNHNY, SVGAGI (reference sequence). CDR3 loop: CASSYGGGGETQYF. CDR3 DNA sequence: TGTGCCAGCAGTTACGGAGGGGGCGGAGAGACCCAGTACTTC.

The chain employs TRBV7-9 and TRBJ2-1, with 7 bases identical to TRBD2. This CDR3 has 15 amino acids. Germline V gives CDR1 SEHNR, CDR2 FQNEAQ (reference sequence). J lost 6 bases, V lost 7 bases, and 12 bases had no gene match. The CDR3 nucleotides are TGTGCCAGCAACTGGGGCGGGGGATGGGGCAATGAGCAGTTCTTC. Protein product: CASNWGGGWGNEQFF.

This sequence joins TRBV7-3 and TRBJ2-5; 7 positions match TRBD2. V trimming: 2 bases; J trimming: 9 bases; junction bases outside the gene matches: 6. CDR1 SGHTA and CDR2 FQGTGA come from the germline V gene. The CDR3 covers 13 residues. DNA of the CDR3: TGTGCCAGCAGCTTAGGATCTGGGGGGGCCCAGTACTTC. Residues: CASSLGSGGAQYF.

This clone has just a few counts. The rearrangement joins TRBV5-1 to TRBJ1-1, with 10 bases fitting TRBD1. The CDR3 loop spans 15 amino acids. CDR1 and CDR2 (germline): SGHRS, YFSETQ. After removal of 2 bases from V and 4 bases from J, the junction contained 5 bases not matched to a gene. The CDR3 spells CASSLRTGGVTEAFF. In DNA, the CDR3 is TGCGCCAGCAGCTTAAGGACAGGGGGGGTCACTGAAGCTTTCTTT. Together with reference TRBV5-1 and TRBJ1-1, the CDR3 gives the full variable domain: KAGVTQTPRYLIKTRGQQVTLSCSPISGHRSVSWYQQTPGQGLQFLFEYFSETQRNKGNFPGRFSGRQFSNSRSEMNVSTLELGDSALYLCASSLRTGGVTEAFFGQGTRLTVV.

The chain combines TRBV28 with TRBJ1-2; TRBD1 is a possible D gene (6 bases). V was shortened by 6 bases and J by 5 bases, with 13 bases between the two germline ends. Per germline, CDR1 MDHEN and CDR2 SYDVKM. The CDR3 extends over 13 amino acids. For the CDR3, the DNA is TGTGCCAGCAGGGGAGGGGGTCGGTATGGCTACACCTTC. Translation gives CASRGGGRYGYTF.

The chain couples TRBV2 to TRBJ1-6; possible D gene TRBD1, 5 bases. Germline V CDR1 and CDR2: SNHLY, FYNNEI. Trimming removed 7 bases at V and 5 bases at J, with 12 bases between. The CDR3 runs 14 residues. The CDR3 coding sequence is TGTGCCAGCACCCGGGGAGGGGATAATTCACCCCTCCACTTT. It codes for CASTRGGDNSPLHF. The full variable domain, rest sourced from reference TRBV2 and TRBJ1-6, is EPEVTQTPSHQVTQMGQEVILRCVPISNHLYFYWYRQILGQKVEFLVSFYNNEISEKSEIFDDQFSVERPDGSNFTLKIRSTKLEDSAMYFCASTRGGDNSPLHFGNGTRLTVT.

As DNA, the CDR3 is TGTGCCTGGAGCCTACAGGGCTACGAGCAGTACTTC. Its translation is CAWSLQGYEQYF. This sequence joins TRBV30 and TRBJ2-7; possibly TRBD1 for D (6 bases). The ends were cut back, 3 bases at V and 3 bases at J, with 9 bases in the middle. The CDR3 totals 12 residues. Germline V gene lookup returns CDR1 GTSNPN and CDR2 SVGIG (reference sequence).

The chain employs TRBV5-6 and TRBJ1-3; D is uncertain. This CDR3 contains 16 residues. The germline V and J ends were trimmed by 0 bases and 0 bases, with 10 bases remaining between them. Germline V gene data show CDR1 as SGHDT and CDR2 as YYEEEE. The CDR3 nucleotides are TGTGCCAGCAGCTTGGTTGGCGGGATCTCTGGAAACACCATATATTTT. Translation gives CASSLVGGISGNTIYF.

The rearrangement joins TRBV5-1 to TRBJ1-3; TRBD1 might be the D (5 bases). Germline assignment: CDR1 SGHRS and CDR2 YFSETQ. CDR3 length: 15 amino acids. Trimming shortened V by 4 bases and J by 0 bases, and 11 bases separated the two germline ends. As DNA, the CDR3 is TGCGCCAGCAGCCCGACAGCGATCTCTGGAAACACCATATATTTT. Protein: CASSPTAISGNTIYF.